Listed below are T cell receptor beta chains from one sample, sequenced in a study of blood T cell repertoires in COVID-19. Clones were read by immunoSEQ multiplex PCR, and TCRdb kept only the in-frame ones, dropping some. The data show about 76,000 clones, with around nine tenths seen just once and roughly 8% held by the top ten. Sequenced input: peripheral blood. The receptors here all came from a man aged 30 to 39 with acute or convalescent COVID-19. Each CDR3 is given with its conserved first and last residue. Fields, in order: D gene, V gene, J gene, CDR3 DNA, CDR3 protein. A D gene is named only where the DNA matches it firmly.

TRBD2,TRBV27,TRBJ2-5,TGTGCCAGCAGCAAAGCGGGAGCGGTGTTAGAGACCCAGTACTTC,CASSKAGAVLETQYF
-,TRBV12-3/TRBV12-4,TRBJ1-5,TGTGCCAGCTCGGGAGATAGCAATCAGCCCCAGCATTTT,CASSGDSNQPQHF
-,TRBV20-1,TRBJ2-7,TGCAGTGCTCGACGGGTCTACGAGCAGTACTTC,CSARRVYEQYF
TRBD1,TRBV5-1,TRBJ2-1,TGCGCCAGCAGCTTTTACGGGACAGGGACCAACAATGAGCAGTTCTTC,CASSFYGTGTNNEQFF
-,TRBV3-1/TRBV3-2,TRBJ1-6,TGTGCCAGCAGCCAAGGCCGGTCACCCCTCCACTTT,CASSQGRSPLHF
-,TRBV20-1,TRBJ1-4,TGCAGTGCTCCTGGGGGGGGTCTTCTGTTTTTT,CSAPGGGLLFF
TRBD2,TRBV19,TRBJ2-7,TGTGCCAGCCTAGGGACTAGCGGGAGCATCAACGAGCAGTACTTC,CASLGTSGSINEQYF
TRBD2,TRBV10-3,TRBJ2-7,TGTGCCATCAGCGCGACTAGCGGGCCCTACGAGCAGTACTTC,CAISATSGPYEQYF
-,TRBV10-3,TRBJ1-1,TGTGCCATCGGGGCCCCGGTTTCCGACACTGAAGCTTTCTTT,CAIGAPVSDTEAFF
TRBD2,TRBV15,TRBJ2-5,TGTGCCACCGGACGGCGGGGGTTCATAGAGACCCAGTACTTC,CATGRRGFIETQYF